This passage covers 32 T cell receptor beta chains from one sample sequenced in a study of beta chain features in type 1 diabetes. The whole isolated RNA underwent reverse transcription, so sequencing captured expressed TCRB transcripts. TCRdb's copy holds only in-frame clones and misses some; the assay was immunoSEQ multiplex PCR. This table holds hundreds of thousands of clones, around 16% found once. The sequencing sample was made of naive CD4+ T cells from blood. These receptors were taken from a man between 18 and 35 years old in good health.

This clone turned up a few times. The V gene is TRBV6-6, the J gene TRBJ2-1; 11 bases line up with TRBD2. Losses at the gene ends were 4 bases for V and 6 bases for J; bases not matched to a gene: 5. Germline-derived CDR1 and CDR2 are MNHNY and SVGAGI (reference sequence). The length of the CDR3 is 15 residues. The CDR3: CASSLTSGRVNEQFF. The CDR3 DNA reads as TGTGCCAGCAGTTTAACTAGCGGGAGAGTCAATGAGCAGTTCTTC.

The chain joins TRBV5-1 to TRBJ2-6, with D unclear. Trimming stripped 0 bases from V and 12 bases from J, with 7 bases between. CDR3 length equals 12 residues. Per the germline V gene, CDR1 is SGHRS and CDR2 is YFSETQ. CDR3 sequence: CASSLEQLVLTF. The CDR3 bases are TGCGCCAGCAGCTTGGAGCAGCTCGTCCTGACTTTC.

This clone was detected a few times. The chain uses TRBV18 and TRBJ2-5; TRBD2 matches at 12 bases. Unmatched junction bases numbered 4, after V lost 6 bases and J lost 2 bases. CDR1 is KGHSH and CDR2 is LQKENI in the germline V gene. This CDR3 contains 15 residues. CDR3 sequence: CASSRGLAGQETQYF. CDR3 DNA: TGTGCCAGCTCGCGAGGACTAGCGGGGCAAGAGACCCAGTACTTC.

This clone showed up just a few times. The genes are TRBV7-2 and TRBJ1-2, with D uncertain. The V gene lost 0 bases and the J gene lost 8 bases, with 10 bases spanning the gap. The V gene's germline CDR1 is SGHTA and CDR2 FQGNSA. This CDR3 comprises 13 residues. CDR3 residues: CASSLARPGGYTF. The CDR3 DNA reads as TGTGCCAGCAGCTTAGCTAGGCCGGGAGGCTACACCTTC.

This chain connects TRBV5-4 to TRBJ2-7, with D possibly TRBD1 on 6 matching bases. CDR3 length equals 15 residues. V was cut by 3 bases and J by 2 bases, with 15 bases left in between. Germline V gene data show CDR1 as SGHNT and CDR2 as YYREEE (reference sequence). CDR3 in amino acids: CASSWGTDSTYEQYF. DNA of the CDR3: TGTGCCAGCAGCTGGGGAACGGACAGCACCTACGAGCAGTACTTC. The variable domain in full, completed from reference TRBV5-4 and TRBJ2-7, reads ETGVTQSPTHLIKTRGQQVTLRCSSQSGHNTVSWYQQALGQGPQFIFQYYREEENGRGNFPPRFSGLQFPNYSSELNVNALELDDSALYLCASSWGTDSTYEQYFGPGTRLTVT.

The V and J genes are TRBV20-1 and TRBJ1-5; D is ambiguous. Germline CDR1 DFQATT, CDR2 SNEGSKA (reference sequence). V was pared by 8 bases and J by 5 bases, with 7 bases between. The CDR3 is 10 amino acids. This CDR3 reads CSIPHQPQHF. CDR3 DNA: TGCAGTATACCCCATCAGCCCCAGCATTTT.

This clone was counted only a few times. The V call is TRBV7-9, the J call TRBJ2-3, with no clear D. Germline V CDR1 and CDR2: SEHNR, FQNEAQ (reference sequence). The CDR3 is made up of 13 amino acids. Trimming left V 4 bases short and J 8 bases short, with 13 bases between. The CDR3 spells CASSSYWLGTQYF. Here the CDR3 DNA reads TGTGCCAGCAGCTCATATTGGCTCGGTACGCAGTATTTT.

The gene calls are TRBV27 and TRBJ2-3; TRBD2 matches 12 bases. The length of the CDR3 is 18 residues. Losses at the gene ends were 8 bases for V and 2 bases for J; bases not matched to a gene: 14. Per germline, CDR1 MNHEY and CDR2 SMNVEV (reference sequence). The CDR3 loop reads CASAQASSGRAPTDTQYF. The DNA for the CDR3 is TGTGCCAGCGCTCAAGCGTCTAGCGGGAGGGCCCCCACAGATACGCAGTATTTT.

The genes are TRBV5-1 and TRBJ2-2, with 9 bases that match TRBD2. V lost 0 bases and J lost 0; bases outside the gene matches: 6. The germline CDR1 and CDR2 sequences are SGHRS and YFSETQ. The CDR3 contains 18 residues. The CDR3 protein is CASSLGSSGTSNTGELFF. The CDR3 DNA sequence: TGCGCCAGCAGCTTGGGATCTAGCGGGACGTCGAACACCGGGGAGCTGTTTTTT.

V usage is TRBV7-9 and J usage is TRBJ1-2; TRBD1 is a possible D gene (5 bases). V lost 5 bases and J lost 8, with 24 bases in between. CDR1 and CDR2 (germline): SEHNR, FQNEAQ (reference sequence). CDR3 length: 16 amino acids. DNA of the CDR3: TGTGCCAGCAGCCGACTCCGGGACCTACTGGCAATCGGCTACACCTTC. This codes for CASSRLRDLLAIGYTF. The full variable domain, rest sourced from reference TRBV7-9 and TRBJ1-2, is DTGVSQNPRHKITKRGQNVTFRCDPISEHNRLYWYRQTLGQGPEFLTYFQNEAQLEKSRLLSDRFSAERPKGSFSTLEIQRTEQGDSAMYLCASSRLRDLLAIGYTFGSGTRLTVV.

This clone has a handful of counts. This chain joins TRBV19 and TRBJ1-2; 9 bases align to TRBD1. The CDR3 is 13 residues long. V shed 7 bases and J 8 bases; nucleotides not matched to a gene: 8. Germline-derived CDR1 and CDR2 are LNHDA and SQIVND (reference sequence). Here the CDR3 DNA reads TGTGCCAGTAAACCGGACAGGGGATCCGGCTACACCTTC. It is translated as CASKPDRGSGYTF.

This clone turned up a few times. This chain joins TRBV7-2 and TRBJ1-1; D not certain. Trimming left V 5 bases short and J 1 base short, with 8 bases between. The CDR3 is 13 residues long. Germline-derived CDR1 and CDR2 are SGHTA and FQGNSA. The CDR3 coding sequence is TGTGCCAGCAGCGTAATCAGGAACACTGAAGCTTTCTTT. Protein: CASSVIRNTEAFF.

The chain uses TRBV4-1 and TRBJ2-1; 14 nucleotides agree with TRBD2. This CDR3 spans 15 amino acids. Germline V lookup: CDR1 MGHRA, CDR2 YSYEKL. J lost 13 bases, V lost 1 base, and 6 bases had no gene match. CDR3 in DNA: TGCGCCAGCAGCCAAGCGGGACTAGCGGGGGTCCTTCAGTTCTTC. This gives the protein CASSQAGLAGVLQFF.

This chain connects TRBV7-2 to TRBJ2-2; 13 bases align to TRBD2. This CDR3 has 15 residues. Germline V gene data show CDR1 as SGHTA and CDR2 as FQGNSA. J gave up 4 bases and V 8 bases, and 4 bases lay outside the gene matches. The CDR3 reads CASFWTSGSTGELFF. CDR3 in DNA: TGTGCCAGCTTCTGGACTAGCGGGAGCACCGGGGAGCTGTTTTTT.

The chain combines TRBV10-3 with TRBJ1-2, with D hard to call. Germline CDR1 reads ENHRY; CDR2 reads SYGVKD. The length of the CDR3 is 14 residues. V was cut by 4 bases and J by 4 bases, with 13 bases left in between. This CDR3 is CAISGEGRGYGYTF. The CDR3 DNA is TGTGCCATCAGTGGAGAGGGCAGAGGCTATGGCTACACCTTC.

This clone was found many times. V and J are TRBV9 and TRBJ2-6; D remains ambiguous. The germline CDR1 and CDR2 sequences are SGDLS and YYNGEE. The CDR3 has 16 residues. Trimming stripped 0 bases from V and 0 bases from J, with 7 bases between. CDR3 sequence (DNA): TGTGCCAGCAGCGTAGCAGCGCACTCTGGGGCCAACGTCCTGACTTTC. Amino acids: CASSVAAHSGANVLTF.

This clone has more than one count but fewer than ten. The gene calls are TRBV29-1 and TRBJ2-7; 10 positions match TRBD1. Trimming took 7 bases from V and 1 from J; bases not matched to a gene: 10. In germline, CDR1 is SQVTM, CDR2 ANQGSEA. The CDR3 spans 15 residues. In nucleotides, the CDR3 is TGCAGCGCCCTACCGGGGACAGGGGTTTCCTACGAGCAGTACTTC. Its protein is CSALPGTGVSYEQYF.

This sequence joins TRBV6-5 and TRBJ2-5, with TRBD2 matching 7 bases. The germline CDR1 and CDR2 sequences are MNHEY and SVGAGI. The CDR3 has 13 residues. V lost 7 bases, J lost 11 bases, and 13 bases stayed unmatched. CDR3: CASTVGRAREQYF. The CDR3 DNA sequence: TGTGCCAGCACCGTAGGGAGGGCGAGGGAGCAGTACTTC.

This chain connects TRBV5-1 to TRBJ2-7; 9 bases line up with TRBD2. The CDR3 is 16 residues long. Germline CDR1 and CDR2: SGHRS and YFSETQ. V lost 3 bases and J lost 5; bases outside the gene matches: 12. The CDR3 DNA follows: TGCGCCAGCAGCTCTCAGGGAGGACTAGCGTTGAACGAGCAGTACTTC. It specifies CASSSQGGLALNEQYF.

This clone was detected only a few times. The V call is TRBV4-2, the J call TRBJ1-4, with no clear D. V lost 4 bases to trimming and J lost 4 bases, with 7 bases between them. The CDR3 is 13 amino acids. From germline, CDR1 is LGHNA and CDR2 YNFKEQ. This CDR3 reads CASSPLRNEKLFF. For the CDR3, the DNA is TGTGCCAGCAGCCCCCTGCGTAATGAAAAACTGTTTTTT.

The rearrangement uses TRBV14 and TRBJ2-7, with unresolved D. V lost 4 bases to trimming and J lost 9 bases, with 16 bases between them. CDR3 size: 13 residues. Per the germline V gene, CDR1 is SGHDN and CDR2 is FVKESK. The CDR3 DNA reads TGTGCCAGCAGCCCGCAGCAAGGAACGAGGCAGTACTTC. It translates to CASSPQQGTRQYF.

The gene calls are TRBV18 and TRBJ1-5; 9 bases fit TRBD1. CDR3 length: 16 amino acids. The germline gives CDR1 KGHSH, CDR2 LQKENI. V shed 2 bases, J shed 3 bases, and the junction held 5 bases outside the gene matches. The CDR3 bases are TGTGCCAGCTCACCAGACGGGACAGGGAACAATCAGCCCCAGCATTTT. This codes for CASSPDGTGNNQPQHF.

This clone has just a few counts. The chain employs TRBV5-6 and TRBJ1-3; no reliable D call. Trimming cost V 2 bases and J 0 bases, with 15 bases left between them. This CDR3 comprises 17 residues. Per the germline V gene, CDR1 is SGHDT and CDR2 is YYEEEE. CDR3 loop: CASSLISDGLSGNTIYF. In nucleotides, the CDR3 is TGTGCCAGCAGCTTAATTTCTGACGGCCTCTCTGGAAACACCATATATTTT.

The table lists this clone with a few counts. The chain employs TRBV30 and TRBJ1-2; no clear D. The CDR3 sequence is 11 residues long. V lost 4 bases to trimming and J lost 6 bases, with 9 bases between them. Per the germline V gene, CDR1 is GTSNPN and CDR2 is SVGIG (reference sequence). The CDR3 protein is CAWNLGDGYTF. The CDR3 DNA reads as TGTGCCTGGAATCTAGGCGATGGCTACACCTTC. Filled out from reference TRBV30 and TRBJ1-2, the complete variable domain reads SQTIHQWPATLVQPVGSPLSLECTVEGTSNPNLYWYRQAAGRGLQLLFYSVGIGQISSEVPQNLSASRPQDRQFILSSKKLLLSDSGFYLCAWNLGDGYTFGSGTRLTVV.

This clone has just a few counts. This rearrangement joins TRBV4-3 to TRBJ2-6; TRBD1 aligns across 7 bases. V lost 0 bases, J lost 0 bases, and 11 bases stayed unmatched. The CDR3 covers 20 residues. Germline V CDR1 and CDR2: LGHNA, YSLEER. The CDR3 coding sequence is TGCGCCAGCAGCCAAGAGCCCGGGACAGCTTATAACTCTGGGGCCAACGTCCTGACTTTC. Protein: CASSQEPGTAYNSGANVLTF.

The chain is built from TRBV15 and TRBJ2-3, with D perhaps matching TRBD1 (5 bases). There are 16 residues in the CDR3. V lost 0 bases and J lost 3, with 13 bases in between. CDR1 and CDR2 (germline): LNHNV, YYDKDF (reference sequence). CDR3 loop: CATSREGAVDTDTQYF. The CDR3 nucleotides read TGTGCCACCAGCAGAGAAGGGGCGGTCGATACAGATACGCAGTATTTT.

The chain combines TRBV4-2 with TRBJ1-5; TRBD1 agrees at 7 bases. The CDR3 length is 16 residues. After removal of 4 bases from V and 2 bases from J, the junction contained 8 bases not matched to a gene. Germline-derived CDR1 and CDR2 are LGHNA and YNFKEQ. Here the CDR3 reads CASSLRTDRGNQPQHF. The CDR3 nucleotides read TGTGCCAGCAGCCTCAGGACCGACAGGGGCAATCAGCCCCAGCATTTT.

The rearrangement links TRBV28 to TRBJ2-7; TRBD2 might be the D (6 bases). This CDR3 contains 15 residues. Germline CDR1 and CDR2: MDHEN and SYDVKM. Trimming cost V 5 bases and J 0 bases, with 14 bases left between them. The CDR3: CASSRSGTLSYEQYF. The CDR3 DNA is TGTGCCAGCAGTCGATCCGGGACTCTCTCCTACGAGCAGTACTTC.

This clone was seen a few times. The gene calls are TRBV7-2 and TRBJ2-5; 8 bases line up with TRBD2. The junction had 17 bases not matched to a gene; V was cut back by 4 bases and J by 4 bases. The V gene's germline CDR1 is SGHTA and CDR2 FQGNSA. This CDR3 has 18 residues. The CDR3 sequence is CASSSPRSGSGFRETQYF. The DNA for the CDR3 is TGTGCCAGCAGCTCACCTAGGAGCGGGAGTGGGTTTAGAGAGACCCAGTACTTC. The entire variable domain, with the rest obtained from reference TRBV7-2 and TRBJ2-5, is as follows: GAGVSQSPSNKVTEKGKDVELRCDPISGHTALYWYRQSLGQGLEFLIYFQGNSAPDKSGLPSDRFSAERTGGSVSTLTIQRTQQEDSAVYLCASSSPRSGSGFRETQYFGPGTRLLVL.

This clone was found a few times. V usage is TRBV7-8 and J usage is TRBJ2-3, with D possibly TRBD1 on 6 matching bases. This CDR3 comprises 16 residues. Germline loops: CDR1 SGHVS, CDR2 FQNEAQ. V was shortened by 3 bases and J by 2 bases, with 15 bases between the two germline ends. The CDR3 DNA reads as TGTGCCAGCAGCTTCGGACAGACCAGGGCCACAGATACGCAGTATTTT. Encoded protein: CASSFGQTRATDTQYF.

CDR3: CASSRDRTNGANVLTF. The CDR3 DNA follows: TGCGCCAGCAGCCGGGACAGGACTAATGGGGCCAACGTCCTGACTTTC. The rearrangement uses TRBV4-1 and TRBJ2-6; 8 nucleotides align to TRBD1. Germline CDR1 is MGHRA and CDR2 is YSYEKL. The CDR3 has 16 amino acids. V was pared by 4 bases and J by 3 bases, with 5 bases of the junction left unmatched.

This clone was detected only a few times. Other DNA sequences of this sample code for an identical CDR3. This sequence joins TRBV7-3 and TRBJ2-3; possible D gene TRBD2, 5 bases. This CDR3 has 12 amino acids. V lost 3 bases and J lost 5, with 6 bases in between. From germline, CDR1 is SGHTA and CDR2 FQGTGA. This chain's CDR3 is CASSFRGDTQYF. CDR3 nucleotides: TGTGCCAGCAGCTTTCGGGGAGATACGCAGTATTTT.